This is a list of T cell receptor beta chains from one sample in a study of PD-L1 blockade in urothelial cancer. Profiled with immunoSEQ multiplex PCR; TCRdb holds only in-frame clones, not every one. The repertoire consists of more than 90,000 clones, with approximately 87% occurring once and the leading ten covering around 7.7%. Material: PBMCs, obtained around atezolizumab (anti-PD-L1) treatment. All receptors derive from a man aged 65-85 years with urothelial cancer. Each CDR3 is given with its conserved first and last residue. A D gene is named only where the DNA matches it firmly. Clone size, where shown, is once, few, many, or a class for clones that have expanded.

CDR3 length	D gene	J gene	V gene	clone size	CDR3 DNA	CDR3 protein
16	-	TRBJ2-2	TRBV19	-	TGTGCCAGTAGTAAGACAGGAGCTCCGAACACCGGGGAGCTGTTTTTT	CASSKTGAPNTGELFF
13	TRBD1	TRBJ1-2	TRBV18	-	TGTGCCAGCTCGCCGGACAGGGAGTATGGCTACACCTTC	CASSPDREYGYTF
15	-	TRBJ2-3	TRBV7-3	-	TGTGCCAGCAGCTTGGGGGCCGACCGGTCAGATACGCAGTATTTT	CASSLGADRSDTQYF
16	-	TRBJ2-2	TRBV23-1	few	TGCGCCAGCAGCACTCTTCGGACACCGAACACCGGGGAGCTGTTTTTT	CASSTLRTPNTGELFF
11	-	TRBJ2-5	TRBV7-8	few	TGTGCCAGCAGCCAACAAGAGACCCAGTACTTC	CASSQQETQYF
13	-	TRBJ2-7	TRBV4-2	-	TGTGCCAGCAGCCAAGGCAGGGAGGACGAGCAGTACTTC	CASSQGREDEQYF
17	TRBD2	TRBJ2-1	TRBV7-9	once	TGTGCCAGCAGCGTCCCGGGACTAGCGGGAGGTTCCAATGAGCAGTTCTTC	CASSVPGLAGGSNEQFF
13	-	TRBJ1-1	TRBV14	-	TGTGCCAGCAGCCCTCCCCTGAACACTGAAGCTTTCTTT	CASSPPLNTEAFF
15	TRBD1	TRBJ1-1	TRBV9	-	TGTGCCAGCAGTGCGGACAGGGGCTCACCTCTTGAAGCTTTCTTT	CASSADRGSPLEAFF
17	TRBD2	TRBJ2-1	TRBV5-4	once	TGTGCCAGCAGCCGGACTAGCGGGGGGCTTTCCTACAATGAGCAGTTCTTC	CASSRTSGGLSYNEQFF
15	-	TRBJ2-5	TRBV7-2	-	TGTGCCAGCAGCTTAGCCGGGGAAAGCGGAGAGACCCAGTACTTC	CASSLAGESGETQYF
11	-	TRBJ1-2	TRBV7-2	-	TGTGCCAGCGGCCAAGGAGGCGGCTACACCTTC	CASGQGGGYTF
13	-	TRBJ1-6	TRBV2	-	TGTGCCAGCAGTGAAGCGCGGGCATCACCCCTCCACTTT	CASSEARASPLHF
14	-	TRBJ2-1	TRBV7-2	once	TGTGCCAGCAGCTTATCCCTGGCCAGGGATGAGCAGTTCTTC	CASSLSLARDEQFF
14	TRBD2	TRBJ2-1	TRBV6-1	-	TGTGCCTCCCGGACTAGCGAGAGGTTAGGTGAGCAGTTCTTC	CASRTSERLGEQFF
13	-	TRBJ1-5	TRBV30	many	TGTGCCTGGAGTCAACAGAACAATCAGCCCCAGCATTTT	CAWSQQNNQPQHF
14	TRBD2	TRBJ2-7	TRBV19	-	TGTGCCAGTAGTAAGACTAGCGACTCCTACGAGCAGTACTTC	CASSKTSDSYEQYF
12	-	TRBJ2-3	TRBV15	-	TGTGCCACCACCCGGGACATAGGGGCGCAGTATTTT	CATTRDIGAQYF
15	-	TRBJ1-5	TRBV7-8	-	TGTGCCAGCAGTCTAGTGGGTGGTATTCATCAGCCCCAGCATTTT	CASSLVGGIHQPQHF
15	TRBD2	TRBJ2-3	TRBV11-3	-	TGTGCCAGCAGTGAAAAGCGGGATTACACAGATACGCAGTATTTT	CASSEKRDYTDTQYF
16	-	TRBJ1-3	TRBV6-1	-	TGTGCCAGCAGTGAGATTTTCGGGAACTCTGGAAACACCATATATTTT	CASSEIFGNSGNTIYF
13	-	TRBJ2-7	TRBV5-4	-	TGTGCCAGCAGTTCCGACAGGTTCTACGAGCAGTACTTC	CASSSDRFYEQYF
15	TRBD2	TRBJ2-3	TRBV7-9	-	TGTGCCAGTAGTAGCGGACGGGAGGGCACAGATACGCAGTATTTT	CASSSGREGTDTQYF
16	-	TRBJ1-4	TRBV15	few	TGTGCCACCAGCAGAGGTTCGGGCACCCCAGGGGAAAAACTGTTTTTT	CATSRGSGTPGEKLFF
17	-	TRBJ1-2	TRBV14	-	TGTGCCAGCAGCCCAACGGGTCAGGGGATGGTGGACGGTGGCTACACCTTC	CASSPTGQGMVDGGYTF
16	TRBD1	TRBJ2-1	TRBV5-4	-	TGTGCCAGCAGCTTCGTAGGACAGGGAGGCTACAATGAGCAGTTCTTC	CASSFVGQGGYNEQFF
13	-	TRBJ1-1	TRBV7-9	-	TGTGCCAGCAGCTTAGATGCGAGCACTGAAGCTTTCTTT	CASSLDASTEAFF
15	-	TRBJ1-2	TRBV6-1	-	TGTGCCAGCAGTGCATTGCCCGACTCTACGGATGGCTACACCTTC	CASSALPDSTDGYTF
14	-	TRBJ2-2	TRBV5-1	-	TGCGCCAGCAGCCCACTAGGGCTAACCGGGGAGCTGTTTTTT	CASSPLGLTGELFF
15	TRBD2	TRBJ2-5	TRBV7-9	-	TGTGCCAGCAGCCGGGGGGATGGAAGGCAAGAGACCCAGTACTTC	CASSRGDGRQETQYF
13	-	TRBJ2-2	TRBV6-1	-	TGTGCCGGGGGGAGCGGGTACACCGGGGAGCTGTTTTTT	CAGGSGYTGELFF
13	-	TRBJ2-5	TRBV29-1	-	TGCAGCGTTTCAGGAGGGGATGTGGAGACCCAGTACTTC	CSVSGGDVETQYF
14	-	TRBJ2-3	TRBV7-2	-	TGTGCCAGCAGCTTAGATGGGGCGGAGCGCACGCAGTATTTT	CASSLDGAERTQYF
16	TRBD1	TRBJ1-2	TRBV5-1	-	TGCGCCAGCAGCTTGACCCCGGGACAGGGGGCTGGAGGCTACACCTTC	CASSLTPGQGAGGYTF
15	TRBD1	TRBJ1-5	TRBV4-3	-	TGCGCCAGCAGCCAGCCGACAGGGGAAGGTCAGCCCCAGCATTTT	CASSQPTGEGQPQHF
16	-	TRBJ1-5	TRBV19	-	TGTGCCAGTAGTATAGATGGTACAGAGGGTGGACAGCCCCAGCATTTT	CASSIDGTEGGQPQHF
10	-	TRBJ1-1	TRBV2	few	TGTGCCAGTCAGAACACTGAAGCTTTCTTT	CASQNTEAFF
13	-	TRBJ1-1	TRBV6-5	-	TGTGCCAGCAGCCCCAGGACAGAGGTTGAAGCTTTCTTT	CASSPRTEVEAFF
15	TRBD2	TRBJ2-2	TRBV19	few	TGTGCCAGTAGCGAGGGACTAGCGGACACCGGGGAGCTGTTTTTT	CASSEGLADTGELFF
12	TRBD1	TRBJ1-1	TRBV6-6	-	TGTGCCAGCAGTTCAGGGGGCACTGAAGCTTTCTTT	CASSSGGTEAFF
16	-	TRBJ1-2	TRBV10-3	-	TGTGCCATCAGTGAACCAGGGTCCCCAATTAACTATGGCTACACCTTC	CAISEPGSPINYGYTF